This is a list of T cell receptor beta chains from one sample in a study of identical twins. TCRdb recomputed calls from the 5' RACE reads with MiXCR, one row per CDR3 protein. Here the sample spans 420,000 or so distinct CDR3 sequences, around 18% being singletons. Sequencing used naive T cells sorted from blood. The origin of the receptors is a man between 45 and 60 years old in good health. Both conserved end residues are part of each CDR3. The D gene is left open where the match is weak. A clone size is listed for some rows: how often the clone was seen (once, few, many), or a class if it is expanded.

clone_size,d_call,j_call,v_call,cdr3_aa,cdr3_nt
-,-,TRBJ2-7,TRBV15,CATSRDLQSYEQYF,TGTGCCACCAGCAGAGATCTTCAGTCCTACGAGCAGTACTTC
many,TRBD1,TRBJ2-7,TRBV7-9,CASSSTGTGSYEQYF,TGTGCCAGCAGCTCGACCGGGACAGGGTCCTACGAGCAGTACTTC
-,-,TRBJ2-4,TRBV29-1,CSVEGRGVGDIQYF,TGCAGCGTTGAAGGTCGGGGCGTGGGGGACATTCAGTACTTC
many,-,TRBJ2-6,TRBV9,CASSVVGAGANVLTF,TGTGCCAGCAGCGTAGTGGGGGCTGGGGCCAACGTCCTGACTTTC
few,-,TRBJ1-5,TRBV29-1,CSVQFGFEEPQHF,TGCAGCGTCCAATTCGGGTTTGAAGAGCCCCAGCATTTT
-,-,TRBJ2-2,TRBV5-1,CASNSGTPNTGELFF,TGCGCCAGCAACTCCGGGACACCGAACACCGGGGAGCTGTTTTTT
few,-,TRBJ2-7,TRBV20-1,CSARDRRGVFEQYF,TGCAGTGCTAGAGATCGCAGGGGGGTCTTCGAGCAGTACTTC
many,-,TRBJ2-2,TRBV5-1,CASSLALAGTGELFF,TGCGCCAGCAGCTTGGCGCTAGCAGGGACCGGGGAGCTGTTTTTT
many,TRBD2,TRBJ2-5,TRBV5-1,CASRTRPGLWETQYF,TGCGCCAGCAGAACCCGTCCGGGACTATGGGAGACCCAGTACTTC
-,-,TRBJ1-2,TRBV4-3,CASSQTVAGTNYGYTF,TGCGCCAGCAGCCAGACAGTGGCGGGAACTAACTATGGCTACACCTTC
few,-,TRBJ2-3,TRBV6-5,CASSYSGGAGDTQYF,TGTGCCAGCAGTTACTCGGGTGGGGCGGGAGATACGCAGTATTTT
few,-,TRBJ2-7,TRBV10-3,CAISGNREGLPQYF,TGTGCCATCAGTGGCAACAGGGAAGGTTTGCCGCAGTACTTC
few,TRBD1,TRBJ1-6,TRBV27,CASTFLGQGDSPLHF,TGTGCCAGCACCTTCCTCGGACAGGGGGACTCACCCCTCCACTTT
-,TRBD1,TRBJ2-3,TRBV13,CASSLGGTGGADTQYF,TGTGCCAGCAGCTTAGGCGGGACAGGGGGCGCAGATACGCAGTATTTT
few,TRBD2,TRBJ2-5,TRBV7-9,CASSRDGTTQETQYF,TGTGCCAGCAGCCGTGATGGGACTACACAAGAGACCCAGTACTTC
-,TRBD2,TRBJ2-2,TRBV4-1,CASSLFLRGGTGELFF,TGCGCCAGCAGCCTCTTTTTGCGGGGGGGCACCGGGGAGCTGTTTTTT
few,TRBD2,TRBJ2-1,TRBV10-3,CATTRTSGGPEQFF,TGTGCCACTACCAGGACTAGCGGGGGGCCAGAGCAGTTCTTC
few,TRBD2,TRBJ2-7,TRBV11-2,CASSAVAGASYEQYF,TGTGCCAGCAGCGCAGTAGCGGGGGCCTCCTACGAGCAGTACTTC
-,-,TRBJ2-5,TRBV10-3,CAISEEQRGTQYF,TGTGCCATCAGTGAAGAGCAAAGGGGGACCCAGTACTTC
few,TRBD2,TRBJ2-1,TRBV4-2,CASSREGLAGSNEQFF,TGTGCCAGCAGCCGAGAGGGACTAGCGGGCTCCAATGAGCAGTTCTTC
few,-,TRBJ1-1,TRBV6-1,CASSGPGGRKEAFF,TGTGCCAGCAGTGGGCCCGGGGGGCGGAAGGAGGCTTTCTTT
-,-,TRBJ1-5,TRBV18,CASSARTDSNQPQHF,TGTGCCAGCTCCGCCCGGACAGATAGCAATCAGCCCCAGCATTTT
few,TRBD2,TRBJ2-3,TRBV20-1,CSARAILAGVTSSTDTQYF,TGCAGTGCTAGAGCTATACTAGCGGGCGTGACTTCTAGCACAGATACGCAGTATTTT
few,-,TRBJ2-7,TRBV7-2,CASSTSRQARSSYEQYF,TGTGCCAGCAGCACTAGTAGACAGGCCAGAAGCTCCTACGAGCAGTACTTC
many,-,TRBJ2-5,TRBV13,CASSHRDLQETQYF,TGTGCCAGCAGTCACCGGGACTTACAAGAGACCCAGTACTTC
many,TRBD1,TRBJ1-5,TRBV10-3,CAIGTGLGSNQPQHF,TGTGCCATCGGGACAGGTCTCGGTAGCAATCAGCCCCAGCATTTT
-,TRBD1,TRBJ2-5,TRBV12-3/TRBV12-4,CASSDRDSRETQYF,TGTGCCAGCAGTGACCGGGACAGTAGAGAGACCCAGTACTTC
few,-,TRBJ2-6,TRBV14,CASSPPLQGLALTGANVLTF,TGTGCCAGCAGCCCCCCCCTACAGGGCTTGGCTTTGACTGGGGCCAACGTCCTGACTTTC
-,TRBD2,TRBJ2-1,TRBV9,CASRDQRESRDEQFF,TGTGCCAGCAGGGACCAGCGGGAGAGTAGGGATGAGCAGTTCTTC
-,TRBD2,TRBJ2-1,TRBV10-3,CAISEHAGTSGSNEQFF,TGTGCCATCAGTGAACACGCCGGGACTAGCGGGAGCAATGAGCAGTTCTTC
few,TRBD1,TRBJ1-3,TRBV4-1,CASSAPGQGSGNTIYF,TGCGCCAGCAGCGCCCCGGGACAGGGATCTGGAAACACCATATATTTT
few,-,TRBJ2-5,TRBV2,CASKGSQETQYF,TGTGCCAGCAAGGGTTCCCAAGAGACCCAGTACTTC
-,TRBD2,TRBJ2-5,TRBV6-5,CASSYGSSGKETQYF,TGTGCCAGCAGTTACGGGTCTAGCGGGAAAGAGACCCAGTACTTC
-,TRBD1,TRBJ1-1,TRBV24-1,CATSDWTGRAFF,TGTGCCACCAGTGATTGGACAGGGAGAGCTTTCTTT
many,-,TRBJ2-6,TRBV20-1,CSAQRDSGANVLTF,TGCAGTGCGCAGCGAGACTCTGGGGCCAACGTCCTGACTTTC
many,-,TRBJ2-1,TRBV11-2,CASSSTRSYNEQFF,TGTGCCAGCAGCTCTACCAGGTCCTACAATGAGCAGTTCTTC
-,TRBD1,TRBJ1-6,TRBV20-1,CSARNRGPYNSPLHF,TGCAGTGCTAGAAACAGGGGCCCCTATAATTCACCCCTCCACTTT
many,-,TRBJ1-1,TRBV5-1,CASSLVAIEDGVRAFF,TGCGCCAGCAGCTTGGTTGCCATAGAGGACGGAGTCAGAGCTTTCTTT
many,-,TRBJ2-3,TRBV6-2/TRBV6-3,CASSSSGVPGDTQYF,TGTGCCAGCAGTTCCTCCGGGGTGCCTGGGGATACGCAGTATTTT
many,-,TRBJ1-2,TRBV27,CASSLSANYGYTF,TGTGCCAGCAGTTTATCAGCTAACTATGGCTACACCTTC
-,TRBD1,TRBJ1-1,TRBV5-1,CASSWGGQAKIPGEAFF,TGCGCCAGCAGCTGGGGGGGACAGGCCAAAATCCCCGGTGAAGCTTTCTTT
few,-,TRBJ2-7,TRBV20-1,CSARERSGTTTLSPYEQYF,TGCAGTGCTAGAGAGAGGTCCGGGACCACTACTTTAAGCCCCTACGAGCAGTACTTC
few,TRBD2,TRBJ2-1,TRBV7-2,CASSLAGGRASNEQFF,TGTGCCAGCAGCTTAGCTGGCGGGAGGGCCAGTAATGAGCAGTTCTTC
few,TRBD2,TRBJ2-1,TRBV24-1,CATSELAGRGEQFF,TGTGCCACCAGTGAACTAGCGGGAAGGGGTGAGCAGTTCTTC
-,-,TRBJ1-1,TRBV27,CASGFLPMAFF,TGTGCCAGCGGGTTTCTACCAATGGCTTTCTTT
many,-,TRBJ2-5,TRBV20-1,CSASYQETQYF,TGCAGTGCTAGCTATCAAGAGACCCAGTACTTC
few,-,TRBJ2-5,TRBV7-2,CASSFTTVRETQYF,TGTGCCAGCAGCTTCACGACAGTCCGAGAGACCCAGTACTTC